This T cell receptor beta chain derives from a study of T-cell memory formation after mild COVID-19. TCRdb ran MiXCR on the 5' RACE reads and lists one entry per CDR3 protein. The data hold a few hundred thousand distinct CDR3 sequences, with roughly 16% observed a single time. This clonotype was seen a handful of times. The CDR3 runs 14 residues. Trimming removed 0 bases from V and 6 bases from J, with 8 bases in between. CDR1 LNHDA and CDR2 SQIVND come from the germline V gene (reference sequence). The receptor comes from a man aged 18 to 30 who had mild COVID-19 (a few samples of this study predate the infection). Cell type and time point are not known. Sequencing was done on a sample of PBMCs or a T cell subset sorted from them (not recorded which). This rearrangement joins TRBV19 to TRBJ2-2, with D uncertain. The CDR3 bases are TGTGCCAGTAGTATAGAGCCAAGGGCCGGGGAGCTGTTTTTT. This encodes CASSIEPRAGELFF.